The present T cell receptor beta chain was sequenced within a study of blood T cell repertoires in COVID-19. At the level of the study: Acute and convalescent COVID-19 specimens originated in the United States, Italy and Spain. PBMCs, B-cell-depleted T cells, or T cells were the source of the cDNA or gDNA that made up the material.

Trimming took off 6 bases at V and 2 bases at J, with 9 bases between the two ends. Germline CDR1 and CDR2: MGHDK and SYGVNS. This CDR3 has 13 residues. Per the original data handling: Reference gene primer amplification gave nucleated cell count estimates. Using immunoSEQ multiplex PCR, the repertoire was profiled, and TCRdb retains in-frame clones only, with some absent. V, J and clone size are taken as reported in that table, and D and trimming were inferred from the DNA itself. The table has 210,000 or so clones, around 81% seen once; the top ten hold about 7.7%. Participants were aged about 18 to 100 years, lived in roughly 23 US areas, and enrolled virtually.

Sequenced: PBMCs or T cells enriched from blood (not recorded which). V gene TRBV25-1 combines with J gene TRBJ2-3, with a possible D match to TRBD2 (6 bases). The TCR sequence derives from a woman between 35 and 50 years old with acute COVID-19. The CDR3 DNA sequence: TGTGCCAGCAGGAGGGACTTCACAGATACGCAGTATTTT. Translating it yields CASRRDFTDTQYF.